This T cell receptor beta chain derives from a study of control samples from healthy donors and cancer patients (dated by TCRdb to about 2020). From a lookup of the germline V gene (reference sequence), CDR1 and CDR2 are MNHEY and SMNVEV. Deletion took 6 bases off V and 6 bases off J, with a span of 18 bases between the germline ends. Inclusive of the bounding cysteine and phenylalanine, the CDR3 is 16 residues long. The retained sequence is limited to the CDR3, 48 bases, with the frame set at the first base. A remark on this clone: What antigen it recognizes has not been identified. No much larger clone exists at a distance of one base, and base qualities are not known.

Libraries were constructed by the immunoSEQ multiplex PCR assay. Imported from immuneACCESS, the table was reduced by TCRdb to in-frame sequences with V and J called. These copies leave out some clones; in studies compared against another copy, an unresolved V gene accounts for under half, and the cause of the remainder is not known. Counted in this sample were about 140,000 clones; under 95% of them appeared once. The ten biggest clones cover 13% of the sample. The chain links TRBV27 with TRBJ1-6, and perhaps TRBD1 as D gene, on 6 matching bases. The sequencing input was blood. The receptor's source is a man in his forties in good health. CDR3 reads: CASRSGQGFGNSPLHF. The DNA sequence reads TGTGCCAGCAGGTCCGGCCAGGGGTTCGGTAATTCACCCCTCCACTTT.